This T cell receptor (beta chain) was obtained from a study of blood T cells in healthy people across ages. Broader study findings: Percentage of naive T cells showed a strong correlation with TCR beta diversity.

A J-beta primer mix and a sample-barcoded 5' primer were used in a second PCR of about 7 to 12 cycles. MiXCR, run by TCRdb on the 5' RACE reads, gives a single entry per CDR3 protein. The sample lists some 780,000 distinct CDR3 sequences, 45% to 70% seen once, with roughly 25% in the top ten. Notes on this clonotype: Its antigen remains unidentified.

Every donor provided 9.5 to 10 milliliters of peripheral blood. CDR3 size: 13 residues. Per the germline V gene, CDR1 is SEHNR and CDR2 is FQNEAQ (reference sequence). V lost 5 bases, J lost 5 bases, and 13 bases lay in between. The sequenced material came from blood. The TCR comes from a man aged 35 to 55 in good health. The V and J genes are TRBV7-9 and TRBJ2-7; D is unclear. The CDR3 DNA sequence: TGTGCCAGCAGCCTAGGCTTGGGAAACGAGCAGTACTTC. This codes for CASSLGLGNEQYF. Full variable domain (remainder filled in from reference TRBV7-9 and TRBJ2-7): DTGVSQNPRHKITKRGQNVTFRCDPISEHNRLYWYRQTLGQGPEFLTYFQNEAQLEKSRLLSDRFSAERPKGSFSTLEIQRTEQGDSAMYLCASSLGLGNEQYFGPGTRLTVT.